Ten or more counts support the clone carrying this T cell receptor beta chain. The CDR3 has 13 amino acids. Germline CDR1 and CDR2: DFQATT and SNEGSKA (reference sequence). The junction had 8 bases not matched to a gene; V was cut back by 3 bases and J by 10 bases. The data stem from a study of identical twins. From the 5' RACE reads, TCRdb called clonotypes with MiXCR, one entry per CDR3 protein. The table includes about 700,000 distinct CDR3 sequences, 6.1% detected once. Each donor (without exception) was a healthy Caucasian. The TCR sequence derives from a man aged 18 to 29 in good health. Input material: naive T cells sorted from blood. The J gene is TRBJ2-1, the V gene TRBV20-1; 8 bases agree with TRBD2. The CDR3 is CSARLLAAEEQFF. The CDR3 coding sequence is TGCAGTGCTAGGTTACTAGCGGCAGAAGAGCAGTTCTTC.